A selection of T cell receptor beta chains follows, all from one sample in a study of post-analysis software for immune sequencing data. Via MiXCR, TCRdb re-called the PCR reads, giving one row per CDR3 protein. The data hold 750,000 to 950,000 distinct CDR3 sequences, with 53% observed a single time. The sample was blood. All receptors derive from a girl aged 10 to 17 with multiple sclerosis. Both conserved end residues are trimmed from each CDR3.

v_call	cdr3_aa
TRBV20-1	SARDPRQGNEKLF
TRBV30	AWSVGLAGGQETQY
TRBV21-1	ASSRSDYGYT
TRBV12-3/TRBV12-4	ASSLNGGGNQPQH
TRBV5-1	ASSLGTSGRSYEQF
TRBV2	ASQGTYEQY
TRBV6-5	ASSPRGPSNTGELF
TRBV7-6	ASRSTGDNQPQH
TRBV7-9	ASSFEGVGETQY
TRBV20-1	SARAPTGSGANVLT
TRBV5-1	ASSLEERNNEQF
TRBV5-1	ASSLGTSGLDEQY
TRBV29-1	SVAHSGDTEAF
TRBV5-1	ASSFGGDAYGYT
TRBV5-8	ASSRVRNTEAF
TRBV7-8	ASSLEGLAGGPYEQY
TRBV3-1	ASSRDLSVQY
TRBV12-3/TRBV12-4	ASSWDSLDGYT
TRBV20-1	SAPTRAGGNNEQF
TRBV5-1	ASSPRVLKTQY
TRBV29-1	SVAGPPQETQY
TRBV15	ATSGRDRGYEQY
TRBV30	AWGTANTEAF
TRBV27	ASSQYVPQGHNEQF
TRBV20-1	SASQGQNSNQPQH
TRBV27	ASSREGVRGSGTDTQY
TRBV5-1	ASSLASGRLTDTQY
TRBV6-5	ASSLRTSGRAEQF
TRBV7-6	ASSSTAGGGYNSPLH
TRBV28	ASRETSGRPLAKNIQY
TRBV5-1	ASSLVGGLPYNEQF
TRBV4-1	ASTQPGRDYGYT
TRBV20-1	SAQGYEQY
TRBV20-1	SALGVGSLYEQY
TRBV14	ASSQDRREPQH
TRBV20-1	SARRQGAHEQY
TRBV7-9	ASSPSGQTDTQY
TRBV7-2	ASSLSPRSLVGVTKNIQY
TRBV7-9	ASSLGRDSGSPSSYEQY
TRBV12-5	ASAYSSGIAGANVLT
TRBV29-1	SVDRASGGYEQY
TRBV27	ASSPASGRNEQF
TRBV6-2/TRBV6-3	ASSSILNQPQH
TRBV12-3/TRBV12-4	ASSPRIRRAYEQY
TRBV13	ASSVRDRGTYGYT
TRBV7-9	ASRPGLAGVSDEQY
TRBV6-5	ASTTGLPGRGYT
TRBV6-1	ASSPSGTSGRGDTQY
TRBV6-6	ASVAVTNTEAF